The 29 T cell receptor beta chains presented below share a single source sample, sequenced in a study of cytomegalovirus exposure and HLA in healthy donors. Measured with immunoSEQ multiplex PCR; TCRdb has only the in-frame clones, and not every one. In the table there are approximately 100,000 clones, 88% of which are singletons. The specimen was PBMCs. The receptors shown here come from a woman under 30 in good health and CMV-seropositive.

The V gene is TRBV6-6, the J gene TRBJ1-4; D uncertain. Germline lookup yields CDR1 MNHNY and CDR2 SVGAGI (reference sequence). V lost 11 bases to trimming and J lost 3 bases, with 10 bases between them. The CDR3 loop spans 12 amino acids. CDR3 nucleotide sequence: TGTGCCGTACAGAGACCTAATGAAAAACTGTTTTTT. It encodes CAVQRPNEKLFF.

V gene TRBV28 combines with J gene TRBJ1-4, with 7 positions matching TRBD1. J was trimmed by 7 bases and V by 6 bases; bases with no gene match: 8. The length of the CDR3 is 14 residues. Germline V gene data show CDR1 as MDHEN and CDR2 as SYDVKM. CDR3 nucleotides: TGTGCCAGCAGCCCGACAGGGTTGGGTGAAAAACTGTTTTTT. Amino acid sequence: CASSPTGLGEKLFF.

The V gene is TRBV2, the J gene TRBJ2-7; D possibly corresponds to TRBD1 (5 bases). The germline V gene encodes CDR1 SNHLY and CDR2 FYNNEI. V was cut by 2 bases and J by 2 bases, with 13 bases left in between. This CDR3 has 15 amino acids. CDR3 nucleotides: TGTGCCAGCAGTGAAAGGGGCTTTAGGACCTACGAGCAGTACTTC. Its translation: CASSERGFRTYEQYF.

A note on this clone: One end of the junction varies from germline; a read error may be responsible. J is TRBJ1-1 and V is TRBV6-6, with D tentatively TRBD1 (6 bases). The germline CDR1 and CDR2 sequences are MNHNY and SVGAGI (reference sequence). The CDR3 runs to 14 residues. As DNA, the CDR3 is TGTGCCAGCACCATTACGGGCAGGGGTTCTGAGGCTTTCTTT. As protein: CASTITGRGSEAFF.

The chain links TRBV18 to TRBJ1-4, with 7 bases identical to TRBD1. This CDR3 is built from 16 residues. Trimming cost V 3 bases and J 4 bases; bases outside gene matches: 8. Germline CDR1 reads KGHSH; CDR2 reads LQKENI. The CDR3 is CASSPTRGADNEKLFF. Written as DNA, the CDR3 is TGTGCCAGCTCACCTACCAGGGGGGCGGATAATGAAAAACTGTTTTTT. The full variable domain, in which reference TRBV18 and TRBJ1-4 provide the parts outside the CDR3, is NAGVMQNPRHLVRRRGQEARLRCSPMKGHSHVYWYRQLPEEGLKFMVYLQKENIIDESGMPKERFSAEFPKEGPSILRIQQVVRGDSAAYFCASSPTRGADNEKLFFGSGTQLSVL.

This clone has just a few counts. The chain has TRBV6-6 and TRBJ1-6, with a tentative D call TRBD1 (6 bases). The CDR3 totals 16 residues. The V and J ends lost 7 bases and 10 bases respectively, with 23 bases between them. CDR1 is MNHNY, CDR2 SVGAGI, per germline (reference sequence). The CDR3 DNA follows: TGTGCCAGCACCCTCCGACCACAGGGTCAGGAATCACCCCTCCACTTT. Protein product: CASTLRPQGQESPLHF.

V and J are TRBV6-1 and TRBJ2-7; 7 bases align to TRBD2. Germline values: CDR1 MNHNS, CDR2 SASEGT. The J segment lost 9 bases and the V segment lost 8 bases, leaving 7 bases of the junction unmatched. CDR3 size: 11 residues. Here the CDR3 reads CASGGGLGQYV. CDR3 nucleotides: TGTGCCAGCGGGGGGGGTCTTGGGCAGTACGTC.

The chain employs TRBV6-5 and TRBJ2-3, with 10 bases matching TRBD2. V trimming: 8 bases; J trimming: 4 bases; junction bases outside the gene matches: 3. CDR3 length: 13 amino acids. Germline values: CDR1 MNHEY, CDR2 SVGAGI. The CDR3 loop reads CASQRGGADTQYF. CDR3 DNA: TGTGCCAGCCAGCGGGGGGGGGCAGATACGCAGTATTTT.

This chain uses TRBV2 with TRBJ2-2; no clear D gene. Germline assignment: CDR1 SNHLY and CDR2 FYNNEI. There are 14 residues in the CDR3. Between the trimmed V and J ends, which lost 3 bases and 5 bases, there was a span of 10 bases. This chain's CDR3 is CASSEGTDTGELFF. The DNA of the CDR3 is TGTGCCAGCAGTGAGGGTACAGATACCGGGGAGCTGTTTTTT.

The CDR3 nucleotides are TGCAGCGTTGGATGGTCACGGGGAGGGGCGGACGCTTTCTTT. The encoded protein is CSVGWSRGGADAFF. The chain is built from TRBV29-1 and TRBJ1-1; tentative D call: TRBD1 (5 bases). Germline assignment: CDR1 SQVTM and CDR2 ANQGSEA. V was shortened by 4 bases and J by 11 bases, with 23 bases between the two germline ends. The CDR3 consists of 14 residues.

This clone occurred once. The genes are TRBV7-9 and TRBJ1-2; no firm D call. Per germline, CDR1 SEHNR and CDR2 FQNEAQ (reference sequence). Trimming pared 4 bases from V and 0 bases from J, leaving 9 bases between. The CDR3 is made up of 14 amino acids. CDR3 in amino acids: CASSYAVANYGYTF. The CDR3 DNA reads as TGTGCCAGCAGCTACGCAGTTGCTAACTATGGCTACACCTTC.

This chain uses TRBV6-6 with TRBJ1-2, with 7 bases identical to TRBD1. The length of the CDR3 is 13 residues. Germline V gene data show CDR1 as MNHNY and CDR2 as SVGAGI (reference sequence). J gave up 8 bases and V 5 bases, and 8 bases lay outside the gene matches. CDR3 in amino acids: CASSLTGNEGYTF. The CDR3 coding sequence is TGTGCCAGCAGTCTGACAGGGAACGAAGGCTACACCTTC.

CDR3 residues: CASSIEKAANEKLFF. CDR3 sequence (DNA): TGTGCCAGTAGTATAGAAAAGGCGGCTAATGAAAAACTGTTTTTT. The V and J genes are TRBV19 and TRBJ1-4; D ambiguous. The CDR3 is 15 residues long. Germline V gene lookup returns CDR1 LNHDA and CDR2 SQIVND (reference sequence). Trimming stripped 0 bases from V and 3 bases from J, with 8 bases between.

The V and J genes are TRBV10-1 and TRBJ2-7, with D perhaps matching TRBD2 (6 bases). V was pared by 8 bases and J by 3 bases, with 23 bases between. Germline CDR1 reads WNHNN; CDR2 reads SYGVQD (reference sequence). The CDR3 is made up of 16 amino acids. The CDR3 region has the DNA TGCGCCAGCGGGGGGATAAGTTGGGGCTATCTCTACGAGCAGTACGTC. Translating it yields CASGGISWGYLYEQYV.

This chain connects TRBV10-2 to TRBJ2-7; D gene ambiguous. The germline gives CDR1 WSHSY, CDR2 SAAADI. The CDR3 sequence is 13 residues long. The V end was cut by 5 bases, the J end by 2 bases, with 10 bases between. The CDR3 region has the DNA TGCGCCAGCAGTAACGACAAACCCTACGAGCAGTACTTC. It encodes CASSNDKPYEQYF.

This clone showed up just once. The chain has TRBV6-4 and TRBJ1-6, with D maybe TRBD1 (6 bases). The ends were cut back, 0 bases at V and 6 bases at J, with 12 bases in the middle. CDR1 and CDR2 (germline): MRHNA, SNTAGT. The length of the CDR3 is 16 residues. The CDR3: CASSDSRQGINSPLHF. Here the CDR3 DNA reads TGTGCCAGCAGTGACTCGAGGCAGGGGATTAATTCACCCCTCCACTTT.

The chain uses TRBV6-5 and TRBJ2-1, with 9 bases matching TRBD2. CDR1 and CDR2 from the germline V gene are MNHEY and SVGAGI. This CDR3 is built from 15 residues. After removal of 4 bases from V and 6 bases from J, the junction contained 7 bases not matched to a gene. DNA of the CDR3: TGTGCCAGCAGTTCGGGGCGGGGGGGCCGCAATGAGCAGTTCTTC. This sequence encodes CASSSGRGGRNEQFF.

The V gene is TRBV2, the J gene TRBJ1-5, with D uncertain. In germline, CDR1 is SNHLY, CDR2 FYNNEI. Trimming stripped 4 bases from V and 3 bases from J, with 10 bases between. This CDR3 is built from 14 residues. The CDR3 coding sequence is TGTGCCAGCAGTGGGGTACAGTTCAATCAGCCCCAGCATTTT. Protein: CASSGVQFNQPQHF.

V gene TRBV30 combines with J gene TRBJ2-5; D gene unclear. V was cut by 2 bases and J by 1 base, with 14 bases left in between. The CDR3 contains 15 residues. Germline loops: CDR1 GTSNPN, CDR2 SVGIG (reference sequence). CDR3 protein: CAWSPLKALQETQYF. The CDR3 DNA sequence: TGTGCCTGGAGTCCCCTAAAAGCCCTCCAAGAGACCCAGTACTTC.

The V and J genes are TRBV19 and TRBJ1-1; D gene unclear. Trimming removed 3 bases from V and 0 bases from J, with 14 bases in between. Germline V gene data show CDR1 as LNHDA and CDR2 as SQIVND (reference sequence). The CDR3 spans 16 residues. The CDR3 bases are TGTGCCAGTAGTATTCCGGCAGGAGGCGTGAACACTGAAGCTTTCTTT. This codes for CASSIPAGGVNTEAFF.

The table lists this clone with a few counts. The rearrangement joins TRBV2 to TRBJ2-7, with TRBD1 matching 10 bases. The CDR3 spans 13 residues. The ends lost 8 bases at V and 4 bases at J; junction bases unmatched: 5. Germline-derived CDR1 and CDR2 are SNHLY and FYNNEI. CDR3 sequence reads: CASVRDRGYEQYF. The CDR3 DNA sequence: TGTGCCAGCGTCCGGGACAGGGGATACGAGCAGTACTTC.

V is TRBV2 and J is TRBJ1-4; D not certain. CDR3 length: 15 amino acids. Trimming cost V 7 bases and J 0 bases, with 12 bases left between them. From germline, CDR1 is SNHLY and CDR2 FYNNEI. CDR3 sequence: CASKMTGTTNEKLFF. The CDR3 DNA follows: TGTGCCAGCAAAATGACCGGGACAACTAATGAAAAACTGTTTTTT.

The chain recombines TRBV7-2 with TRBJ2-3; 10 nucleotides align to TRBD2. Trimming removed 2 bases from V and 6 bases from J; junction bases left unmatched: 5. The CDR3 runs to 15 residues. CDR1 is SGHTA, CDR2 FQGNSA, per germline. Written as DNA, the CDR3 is TGTGCCAGCAGCTTAAGCGGGGGGGCACCGGATACGCAGTATTTT. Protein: CASSLSGGAPDTQYF.

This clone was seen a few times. Here the CDR3 reads CASSLDRGYGYTF. CDR3 bases: TGCGCCAGCAGTCTAGACAGGGGCTATGGCTACACCTTC. The chain recombines TRBV5-1 with TRBJ1-2, with TRBD1 identical over 8 bases. The CDR3 is 13 amino acids. CDR1 SGHRS and CDR2 YFSETQ come from the germline V gene. V was pared by 5 bases and J by 4 bases, with 4 bases of the junction left unmatched.

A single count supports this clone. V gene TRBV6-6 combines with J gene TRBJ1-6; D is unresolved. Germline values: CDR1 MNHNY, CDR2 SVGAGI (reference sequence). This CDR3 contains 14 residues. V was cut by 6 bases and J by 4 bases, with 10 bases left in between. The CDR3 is CASSWREYNSPLHF. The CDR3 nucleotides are TGTGCCAGCAGCTGGAGGGAGTATAATTCACCCCTCCACTTT.

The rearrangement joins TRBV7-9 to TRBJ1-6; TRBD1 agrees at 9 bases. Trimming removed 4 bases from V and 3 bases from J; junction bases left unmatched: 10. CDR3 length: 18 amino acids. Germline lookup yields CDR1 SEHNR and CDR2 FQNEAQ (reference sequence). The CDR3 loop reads CASSSPGTGLDYNSPLHF. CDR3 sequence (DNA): TGTGCCAGCAGCTCCCCCGGGACAGGGCTCGACTATAATTCACCCCTCCACTTT.

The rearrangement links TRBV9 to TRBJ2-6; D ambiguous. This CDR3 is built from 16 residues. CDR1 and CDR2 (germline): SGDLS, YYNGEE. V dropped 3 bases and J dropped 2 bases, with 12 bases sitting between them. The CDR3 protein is CASSGVRIAGANVLTF. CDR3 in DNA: TGTGCCAGCAGCGGAGTCCGAATAGCTGGGGCCAACGTCCTGACTTTC.

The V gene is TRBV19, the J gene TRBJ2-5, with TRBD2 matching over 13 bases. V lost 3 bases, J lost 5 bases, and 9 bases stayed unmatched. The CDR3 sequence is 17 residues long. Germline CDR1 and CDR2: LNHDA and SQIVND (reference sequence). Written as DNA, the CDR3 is TGTGCCAGTAGTATGGTTTCGGGACTAGCGGGGTTGGAGACCCAGTACTTC. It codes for CASSMVSGLAGLETQYF.

Here the CDR3 reads CASGGRRGQGAPTGELFF. DNA of the CDR3: TGTGCCAGTGGAGGCCGGAGGGGACAGGGGGCGCCAACCGGGGAGCTGTTTTTT. The V and J genes are TRBV7-9 and TRBJ2-2, with TRBD1 matching over 12 bases. The germline CDR1 and CDR2 sequences are SEHNR and FQNEAQ (reference sequence). CDR3 length equals 18 residues. The V gene end was trimmed by 9 bases and the J gene end by 5 bases; junction bases not matched to a gene: 16. The variable domain in full, with the rest retrieved from reference TRBV7-9 and TRBJ2-2, is DTGVSQNPRHKITKRGQNVTFRCDPISEHNRLYWYRQTLGQGPEFLTYFQNEAQLEKSRLLSDRFSAERPKGSFSTLEIQRTEQGDSAMYLCASGGRRGQGAPTGELFFGEGSRLTVL.